The 5 T cell receptor beta chains listed next were all sequenced from one sample in a study of blood T cells in healthy people across ages. PCR was performed a second time for about 7 to 11 cycles using a sample-barcoded 5' primer and a J-beta primer mix. TCRdb redid the calling of the 5' RACE reads with MiXCR, one entry per CDR3 protein. The sample consists of around 1.7 million distinct CDR3 sequences, 28% of them appearing once. Sequenced input: blood. The receptor source for this set is a woman in her 30s in good health.

This clonotype was found a few times. The chain uses TRBV3-1 and TRBJ2-1; no reliable D call. V gave up 0 bases and J gave up 9 bases, with 21 bases separating them. The CDR3 covers 17 residues. Germline assignment: CDR1 LGHDT and CDR2 YNNKEL (reference sequence). This CDR3 is CASSQDLSLQSVGEQFF. For the CDR3, the DNA is TGTGCCAGCAGCCAAGATCTAAGTCTCCAATCGGTCGGTGAGCAGTTCTTC.

The J gene is TRBJ1-1, the V gene TRBV5-1, with TRBD1 as a possible D gene (6 bases). The CDR3 has 14 residues. CDR1 SGHRS and CDR2 YFSETQ come from the germline V gene. Trimming left V 7 bases short and J 3 bases short, with 16 bases between. The CDR3 nucleotides read TGCGCCAGCGCAGAACAAGGGGGGGACACTGAAGCTTTCTTT. Translating it yields CASAEQGGDTEAFF. Using reference TRBV5-1 and TRBJ1-1 for the parts outside the CDR3, the full variable domain is KAGVTQTPRYLIKTRGQQVTLSCSPISGHRSVSWYQQTPGQGLQFLFEYFSETQRNKGNFPGRFSGRQFSNSRSEMNVSTLELGDSALYLCASAEQGGDTEAFFGQGTRLTVV.

On this clonotype: It may be a read error: a sequence one base away is much more abundant. The chain couples TRBV20-1 to TRBJ2-5; tentatively, D is TRBD1 (5 bases). The tail of the sequence fits TRBJ2-7 better, so the J call may be wrong. Germline V gene sequence: CDR1 DFQATT, CDR2 SNEGSKA (reference sequence). This CDR3 region has 13 residues. The CDR3 coding sequence is TGCAGTGCTCTAGGGGCCAGTACCTGCGAGCAGTACTTC. It translates to CSALGASTCEQYF.

The chain has TRBV11-2 and TRBJ2-7; possible D gene TRBD2, 6 bases. Trimming took off 2 bases at V and 0 bases at J, with 14 bases between the two ends. The CDR3 runs 16 residues. CDR1 SGHAT and CDR2 FQNNGV come from the germline V gene. CDR3 residues: CASSLLGGGSSYEQYF. The CDR3, as DNA: TGTGCCAGCAGCTTATTGGGAGGCGGTAGCTCCTACGAGCAGTACTTC.

The chain uses TRBV12-3 or TRBV12-4 and TRBJ2-1, with 14 bases identical to TRBD2. The CDR3 loop spans 15 amino acids. With 7 bases clipped from V and 5 bases from J, the junction kept 4 bases outside the gene matches. For the CDR3, the DNA is TGTGCCAGCATTCAGGGACTAGCGGGGGACAATGAGCAGTTCTTC. It specifies CASIQGLAGDNEQFF.